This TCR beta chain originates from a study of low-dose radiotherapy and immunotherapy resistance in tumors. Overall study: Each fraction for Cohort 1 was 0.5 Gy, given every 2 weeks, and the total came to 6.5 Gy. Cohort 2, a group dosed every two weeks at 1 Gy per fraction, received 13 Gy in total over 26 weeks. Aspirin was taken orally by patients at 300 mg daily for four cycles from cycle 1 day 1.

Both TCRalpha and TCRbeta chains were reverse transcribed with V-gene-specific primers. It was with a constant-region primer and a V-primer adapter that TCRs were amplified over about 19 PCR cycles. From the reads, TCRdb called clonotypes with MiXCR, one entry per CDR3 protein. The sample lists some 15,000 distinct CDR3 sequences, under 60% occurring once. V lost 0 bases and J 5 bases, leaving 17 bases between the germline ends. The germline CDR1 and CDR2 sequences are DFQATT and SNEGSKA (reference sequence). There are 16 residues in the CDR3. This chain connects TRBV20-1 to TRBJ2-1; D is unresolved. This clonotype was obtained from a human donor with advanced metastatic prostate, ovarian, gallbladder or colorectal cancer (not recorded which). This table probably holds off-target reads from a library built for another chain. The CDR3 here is CSARDLETCEDNEQFF. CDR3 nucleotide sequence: TGCAGTGCTAGAGATCTAGAAACTTGCGAGGACAATGAGCAGTTCTTC.